The 13 T cell receptor beta chains given below trace back to one sample, sequenced in a study of TIL therapy for anti-PD-1-resistant metastatic lung cancer. This sample's time point: pre-treatment sample, taken before nivolumab and TIL therapy. Pleural nodules or supraclavicular lymph nodes made up most of the excised metastases sampled. Sequencing used immunoSEQ v3. The repertoire was sequenced with immunoSEQ multiplex PCR; TCRdb's copy has only in-frame clones and lacks some. The data hold 45,000 to 50,000 clones, with just over 70% observed a single time. This material consisted of tumor tissue, taken at baseline. The receptors come from a person between 25 and 80 years old with non-small cell lung cancer.

The chain combines TRBV30 with TRBJ1-3; D is uncertain. Deletions cut 3 bases from V and 9 bases from J, with 12 bases between. This CDR3 spans 12 amino acids. Germline lookup yields CDR1 GTSNPN and CDR2 SVGIG (reference sequence). CDR3 loop: CAWRGEESTIYF. The CDR3, as DNA: TGTGCCTGGAGGGGCGAGGAGAGCACCATATATTTT.

This chain connects TRBV2 to TRBJ1-4; perhaps TRBD1 as D (5 bases). The CDR3 totals 13 residues. The germline V and J ends were trimmed by 3 bases and 6 bases, with 8 bases remaining between them. In germline, CDR1 is SNHLY, CDR2 FYNNEI. CDR3 nucleotides: TGTGCCAGCAGTGACAGGGTCGATGAAAAACTGTTTTTT. It yields the protein CASSDRVDEKLFF.

This clone was seen a handful of times. The gene calls are TRBV19 and TRBJ1-4; D gene unclear. V gave up 5 bases and J gave up 7 bases, with 17 bases separating them. CDR3 size: 15 residues. CDR1 is LNHDA, CDR2 SQIVND, per germline (reference sequence). The CDR3 region is CASSGPHGYGEKLFF. The CDR3 DNA sequence: TGTGCCAGTAGTGGCCCCCACGGGTATGGTGAAAAACTGTTTTTT. The full variable domain, rest sourced from reference TRBV19 and TRBJ1-4, is DGGITQSPKYLFRKEGQNVTLSCEQNLNHDAMYWYRQDPGQGLRLIYYSQIVNDFQKGDIAEGYSVSREKKESFPLTVTSAQKNPTAFYLCASSGPHGYGEKLFFGSGTQLSVL.

This sequence joins TRBV6-1 and TRBJ1-2; D might be TRBD1 (5 bases). The germline V gene has CDR1 MNHNS and CDR2 SASEGT. The CDR3 loop spans 15 amino acids. V was cut by 3 bases and J by 2 bases, with 13 bases left in between. The CDR3 DNA follows: TGTGCCAGCAGTGAGGGACTGGGACGGAACTATGGCTACACCTTC. Its translation: CASSEGLGRNYGYTF.

V gene TRBV6-1 combines with J gene TRBJ2-2; D not certain. The ends were cut back, 4 bases at V and 4 bases at J, with 13 bases in the middle. The CDR3 consists of 15 residues. The germline V gene encodes CDR1 MNHNS and CDR2 SASEGT. CDR3 protein: CASSALGQLTGELFF. The CDR3 DNA is TGTGCCAGCAGTGCCCTGGGCCAACTCACCGGGGAGCTGTTTTTT.

This sequence joins TRBV28 and TRBJ2-7, with D possibly being TRBD1 (5 bases). Germline CDR1 MDHEN, CDR2 SYDVKM. Trimming pared 7 bases from V and 3 bases from J, leaving 16 bases between. The CDR3 length is 14 residues. The CDR3 region is CASTEGSGNYEQYF. CDR3 nucleotides: TGTGCCAGCACCGAAGGGTCAGGGAACTACGAGCAGTACTTC. Drawing the rest from reference TRBV28 and TRBJ2-7, the complete variable domain is DVKVTQSSRYLVKRTGEKVFLECVQDMDHENMFWYRQDPGLGLRLIYFSYDVKMKEKGDIPEGYSVSREKKERFSLILESASTNQTSMYLCASTEGSGNYEQYFGPGTRLTVT.

The chain uses TRBV11-2 and TRBJ2-6; perhaps TRBD1 as D (5 bases). Germline assignment: CDR1 SGHAT and CDR2 FQNNGV. The CDR3 runs 17 residues. Trimming stripped 3 bases from V and 2 bases from J, with 14 bases between. CDR3 in DNA: TGTGCCAGCAGCTTGGGGCAGGGTAAGACTGGGGCCAACGTCCTGACTTTC. It translates to CASSLGQGKTGANVLTF.

The chain couples TRBV2 to TRBJ2-7; 9 bases align to TRBD1. CDR1 is SNHLY, CDR2 FYNNEI, per germline. V shed 3 bases and J 3 bases; nucleotides not matched to a gene: 6. The CDR3 is 15 amino acids. CDR3 in amino acids: CASSEAGQGFYEQYF. For the CDR3, the DNA is TGTGCCAGCAGTGAGGCAGGACAGGGGTTCTACGAGCAGTACTTC. The variable domain in full, with the rest retrieved from reference TRBV2 and TRBJ2-7, is EPEVTQTPSHQVTQMGQEVILRCVPISNHLYFYWYRQILGQKVEFLVSFYNNEISEKSEIFDDQFSVERPDGSNFTLKIRSTKLEDSAMYFCASSEAGQGFYEQYFGPGTRLTVT.

CDR3 DNA sequence: TGTGCCAGCAGAGAGCGGGATACGCAGTATTTT. Encoded protein: CASRERDTQYF. The genes are TRBV28 and TRBJ2-3; tentative D call: TRBD2 (5 bases). In germline, CDR1 is MDHEN, CDR2 SYDVKM. This CDR3 has 11 amino acids. V was shortened by 6 bases and J by 6 bases, with 7 bases between the two germline ends.

The rearrangement uses TRBV28 and TRBJ1-1; D uncertain. This CDR3 has 15 residues. In germline, CDR1 is MDHEN, CDR2 SYDVKM. Deletions cut 7 bases from V and 6 bases from J, with 21 bases between. CDR3 sequence: CASMAVPSWQPEAFF. CDR3 DNA: TGTGCCAGCATGGCCGTTCCATCGTGGCAGCCTGAAGCTTTCTTT.

The rearrangement joins TRBV29-1 to TRBJ1-1, with no clear D. The CDR3 contains 14 residues. Trimming removed 8 bases from V and 0 bases from J, with 16 bases in between. Germline CDR1 reads SQVTM; CDR2 reads ANQGSEA. CDR3 amino acids: CSLRPVGLNTEAFF. The DNA of the CDR3 is TGCAGCCTACGACCCGTGGGCCTGAACACTGAAGCTTTCTTT. The whole variable domain, remainder taken from reference TRBV29-1 and TRBJ1-1, is SAVISQKPSRDICQRGTSLTIQCQVDSQVTMMFWYRQQPGQSLTLIATANQGSEATYESGFVIDKFPISRPNLTFSTLTVSNMSPEDSSIYLCSLRPVGLNTEAFFGQGTRLTVV.

This clone was observed a few times. The V and J genes are TRBV7-8 and TRBJ2-7; 9 nucleotides line up with TRBD1. The CDR3 runs to 12 residues. Germline V CDR1 and CDR2: SGHVS, FQNEAQ. V shed 1 base and J 12 bases; nucleotides not matched to a gene: 4. The CDR3 region is CASSLEDRGRYF. In DNA, the CDR3 is TGTGCCAGCAGCTTAGAGGACAGGGGAAGGTACTTC.

The gene calls are TRBV28 and TRBJ1-1; TRBD1 might be the D (6 bases). Trimming took 6 bases from V and 5 from J, leaving 16 bases between them. The CDR3 consists of 14 residues. Germline-derived CDR1 and CDR2 are MDHEN and SYDVKM. CDR3 sequence reads: CASSIQGGKTEAFF. CDR3 sequence (DNA): TGTGCCAGCAGCATACAGGGTGGCAAAACTGAAGCTTTCTTT.